The 9 T cell receptor beta chains in this list originate from one sample, sequenced in a study of T cell repertoires in cytomegalovirus infection. TCRdb redid the calling of the reads with MiXCR, one entry per CDR3 protein. The sample carries about 740,000 distinct CDR3 sequences, 35% recorded once. Material for sequencing was PBMCs. Every receptor here comes from a human donor in good health (CMV status not recorded). Some clones in this sample may be carry-over from other donors' samples.

The V gene is TRBV5-4, the J gene TRBJ2-1; 12 nucleotides match TRBD2. The trim removed 2 bases at V and 5 bases at J, leaving 8 bases unmatched. This CDR3 spans 17 amino acids. Germline loops: CDR1 SGHNT, CDR2 YYREEE (reference sequence). DNA of the CDR3: TGTGCCAGCAGCTTTAGTGCTAGCGGGAGGGGGGACAATGAGCAGTTCTTC. As protein: CASSFSASGRGDNEQFF.

On this clonotype itself: It may be a read error: a sequence one base away is much more abundant. Without the conserved terminal phenylalanine or tryptophan, this CDR3 likely stems from a read error. This rearrangement joins TRBV7-2 to TRBJ1-1; D is undetermined. CDR3 length: 14 amino acids. Trimming stripped 5 bases from V and 7 bases from J, with 17 bases between. The germline gives CDR1 SGHTA, CDR2 FQGNSA. CDR3 nucleotide sequence: TGTGCCAGCAGCGTAGAGTCCGTCGGGTTTGAAGCTTTCTGT. This gives the protein CASSVESVGFEAFC.

This clonotype came up a few times. V usage is TRBV12-3 or TRBV12-4 and J usage is TRBJ1-5, with D possibly being TRBD1 (6 bases). This CDR3 is built from 15 residues. Trimming left V 1 base short and J 5 bases short, with 12 bases between. CDR3 amino acids: CASSLGSGEHQPQHF. Written as DNA, the CDR3 is TGTGCCAGCAGTTTAGGTTCAGGGGAACATCAGCCCCAGCATTTT.

The DNA of the CDR3 is TGTGCCATCAGGAAGGGACAGGGCAATCAGCCCCAGCATTTT. Translation gives CAIRKGQGNQPQHF. This sequence joins TRBV10-3 and TRBJ1-5, with TRBD1 matching 8 bases. This CDR3 contains 14 residues. V was pared by 6 bases and J by 2 bases, with 3 bases of the junction left unmatched. CDR1 is ENHRY and CDR2 is SYGVKD in the germline V gene.

The chain is built from TRBV20-1 and TRBJ2-1, with unresolved D. The CDR3 has 12 amino acids. The V end lost 3 bases, the J end lost 9 bases, and 12 bases lay between the germline ends. CDR1 is DFQATT, CDR2 SNEGSKA, per germline (reference sequence). The CDR3 nucleotides are TGCAGTGCTAGTACGGCAATCGGTGAGCAGTTCTTC. This codes for CSASTAIGEQFF.

This clonotype was seen once. This may come from a read error, since a much larger clone is one base off. V usage is TRBV5-6 and J usage is TRBJ2-7; 9 bases match TRBD1. CDR1 SGHDT and CDR2 YYEEEE come from the germline V gene. J lost 5 bases, V lost 0 bases, and 0 bases had no gene match. The CDR3 loop spans 13 amino acids. CDR3 amino acids: CASSLGDRDEQYF. The CDR3 coding sequence is TGTGCCAGCAGCTTGGGGGACAGGGACGAGCAGTACTTC.

CDR3 nucleotides: TGCAGCGCTTGGATGGGCGATGAGCAGTTCTTC. Protein sequence: CSAWMGDEQFF. The chain joins TRBV29-1 to TRBJ2-1; the D is unclear. V was cut by 7 bases and J by 8 bases, with 12 bases left in between. The CDR3 covers 11 residues. Germline V gene sequence: CDR1 SQVTM, CDR2 ANQGSEA.

The chain combines TRBV28 with TRBJ2-4; 7 bases align to TRBD1. Germline loops: CDR1 MDHEN, CDR2 SYDVKM. Germline trimming cut 5 bases from V and 15 bases from J; bases unmatched to any gene: 28. The CDR3 is 18 amino acids. CDR3 sequence: CASSPLVYRGVAKNLPYF. The CDR3 DNA reads TGTGCCAGCAGTCCCCTAGTCTACAGGGGAGTAGCCAAAAACCTTCCGTACTTC. The whole variable domain, filled in from reference TRBV28 and TRBJ2-4, reads DVKVTQSSRYLVKRTGEKVFLECVQDMDHENMFWYRQDPGLGLRLIYFSYDVKMKEKGDIPEGYSVSREKKERFSLILESASTNQTSMYLCASSPLVYRGVAKNLPYFGAGTRLSVL.

V gene TRBV5-1 combines with J gene TRBJ2-7, with D hard to call. The CDR3 is 15 residues long. V was clipped by 1 base and J by 6 bases, with 17 bases between them. Germline values: CDR1 SGHRS, CDR2 YFSETQ. The CDR3 here is CASSLRADGRSEQYF. The CDR3 nucleotides are TGCGCCAGCAGCTTGCGTGCGGACGGACGTTCCGAGCAGTACTTC. The full variable domain, rest sourced from reference TRBV5-1 and TRBJ2-7, is KAGVTQTPRYLIKTRGQQVTLSCSPISGHRSVSWYQQTPGQGLQFLFEYFSETQRNKGNFPGRFSGRQFSNSRSEMNVSTLELGDSALYLCASSLRADGRSEQYFGPGTRLTVT.